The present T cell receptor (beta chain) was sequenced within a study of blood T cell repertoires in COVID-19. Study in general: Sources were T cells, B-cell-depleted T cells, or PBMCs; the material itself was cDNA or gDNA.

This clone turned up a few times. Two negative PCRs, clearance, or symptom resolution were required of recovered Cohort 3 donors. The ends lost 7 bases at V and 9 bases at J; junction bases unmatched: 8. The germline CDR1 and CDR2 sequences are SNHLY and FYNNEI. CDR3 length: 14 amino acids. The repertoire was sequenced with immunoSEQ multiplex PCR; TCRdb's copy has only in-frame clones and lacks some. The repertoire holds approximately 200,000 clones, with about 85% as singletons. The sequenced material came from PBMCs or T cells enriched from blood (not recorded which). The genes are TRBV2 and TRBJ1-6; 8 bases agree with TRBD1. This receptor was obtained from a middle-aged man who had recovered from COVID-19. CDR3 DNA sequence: TGTGCCAGCATGGGAAGACAGGGGACTTCACCCCTCCACTTT. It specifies CASMGRQGTSPLHF. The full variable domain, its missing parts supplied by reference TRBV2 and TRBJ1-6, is EPEVTQTPSHQVTQMGQEVILRCVPISNHLYFYWYRQILGQKVEFLVSFYNNEISEKSEIFDDQFSVERPDGSNFTLKIRSTKLEDSAMYFCASMGRQGTSPLHFGNGTRLTVT.